A selection of T cell receptor beta chains follows, all from one sample in a study of beta chain features in type 1 diabetes. Using immunoSEQ multiplex PCR, the repertoire was profiled, and TCRdb retains in-frame clones only, with some absent. The sample includes about 700,000 clones, roughly 13% of them seen just once. Sequencing input: naive CD4+ T cells from blood. All receptors derive from a man younger than 30 with type 1 diabetes. The CDR3 runs from the conserved cysteine through the conserved F or W. D genes are given only for firm matches. Rows may omit the clone size; those that give it use once, few, many or a size class.

>-|13|TRBJ2-5|-|TRBV2
TGTGCCAGCACCGAGTGGCAGCAAGAGACCCAGTACTTC
CASTEWQQETQYF
>TRBD2|18|TRBJ2-5|few|TRBV5-4
TGTGCCAGCAGCTACCGGGGACTAGCGGGGGCCGGGGGAGAGACCCAGTACTTC
CASSYRGLAGAGGETQYF
>-|12|TRBJ1-5|-|TRBV28
TGTGCCAGCAGTTTACCCCAGGTCCCCCAGCATTTT
CASSLPQVPQHF
>-|13|TRBJ2-7|few|TRBV5-1
TGCGCCAGCAGCCCGGGACCACGCTACGAGCAGTACTTC
CASSPGPRYEQYF
>-|11|TRBJ2-5|few|TRBV30
TGTGCCTGGGGCGCCGCCGAGACCCAGTACTTC
CAWGAAETQYF
>-|12|TRBJ2-3|-|TRBV4-1
TGCGCCAGCAGCCAAGATCGAGGTACGCAGTATTTT
CASSQDRGTQYF
>-|14|TRBJ1-5|few|TRBV4-1
TGCGCCAGCAGCCAAGAAACAGGGCCTCAGCCCCAGCATTTT
CASSQETGPQPQHF
>-|14|TRBJ1-2|-|TRBV27
TGTGCCAGCACGGGCGGGGCTAATAACTATGGCTACACCTTC
CASTGGANNYGYTF
>-|15|TRBJ2-5|few|TRBV11-2
TGTGCCAGCAGCTTAGGGGTCCCTAGCCGGGAGACCCAGTACTTC
CASSLGVPSRETQYF
>TRBD1|14|TRBJ2-2|few|TRBV6-5
TGTGCCAGCAGTCAGGACAGGGGCACCGGGGAGCTGTTTTTT
CASSQDRGTGELFF
>-|14|TRBJ1-4|many|TRBV7-2
TGTGCCAGCAGGCCCCAGGGACCGGTTGGGAAACTGTTTTTT
CASRPQGPVGKLFF
>-|16|TRBJ1-2|-|TRBV30
TGTGCCTGGAGTGATTACACGAGGACGGGAAACTATGGCTACACCTTC
CAWSDYTRTGNYGYTF
>-|14|TRBJ1-1|few|TRBV10-3
TGTGCCATCAGAATACAGGGAAGTAGCACTGAAGCTTTCTTT
CAIRIQGSSTEAFF
>TRBD1|16|TRBJ2-1|few|TRBV4-2
TGTGCCAGCAGCCAAATCGGGACAGGGGAATACAATGAGCAGTTCTTC
CASSQIGTGEYNEQFF
>TRBD2|17|TRBJ2-1|few|TRBV13
TGTGCCAGCAGCTTATCATTGCGGGGGAGCTCCTACAATGAGCAGTTCTTC
CASSLSLRGSSYNEQFF
>-|15|TRBJ2-7|-|TRBV5-4
TGTGCCAGCAGCTACAGGACGGAGCTACGTAGCGAGCAGTACTTC
CASSYRTELRSEQYF
>-|12|TRBJ2-7|-|TRBV30
TGTGCCTCCCAGTTGGGCTCCTACGAGCAGTACTTC
CASQLGSYEQYF
>-|10|TRBJ1-1|few|TRBV20-1
TGCAGTGCTAGCGCTGCTGAAGCTTTCTTT
CSASAAEAFF
>-|14|TRBJ2-1|-|TRBV4-2
TGTGCCAGCAGCCAATCGGACCTCCTCAATGAGCAGTTCTTC
CASSQSDLLNEQFF
>-|17|TRBJ2-7|-|TRBV15
TGTGCCACCAGCAGAGACAAGGCAGGGTGGGGATCCTACGAGCAGTACTTC
CATSRDKAGWGSYEQYF
>-|12|TRBJ1-1|few|TRBV6-6
TGTGCCAGCAGTTACAGGGAAGCTGAAGCTTTCTTT
CASSYREAEAFF
>-|13|TRBJ2-5|few|TRBV10-2
TGCGCCAGCAGTGTGCGGGTTCAAGAGACCCAGTACTTC
CASSVRVQETQYF
>-|15|TRBJ1-1|few|TRBV9
TGTGCCAGCAGTCCAAGGGGGGCCGCGGTCACTGAAGCTTTCTTT
CASSPRGAAVTEAFF
>-|13|TRBJ2-5|few|TRBV7-7
TGTGCCAGCAGCAGCGGACAGTCGGGGACCCAGTACTTC
CASSSGQSGTQYF
>-|11|TRBJ2-2|few|TRBV7-9
TGTGCCAGCAGCTTAACCGGGGAGCTGTTTTTT
CASSLTGELFF
>-|12|TRBJ2-2|-|TRBV2
TGTGCCAGCACTATGAACACCGGGGAGCTGTTTTTT
CASTMNTGELFF
>-|15|TRBJ2-5|few|TRBV23-1
TGCGCCATAAGGTTCTCGGTGGGTCAGTGGGAGACCCAGTACTTC
CAIRFSVGQWETQYF
>-|11|TRBJ1-2|-|TRBV29-1
TGCAGCGTTGAAGCGTCCTATGGCTACACCTTC
CSVEASYGYTF
>-|14|TRBJ2-2|-|TRBV4-1
TGCGCCAGCAGCCATGGACGGTTCACCGGGGAGCTGTTTTTT
CASSHGRFTGELFF
>TRBD1|15|TRBJ1-1|-|TRBV27
TGTGCCAGCAGTTGGACAGGGGGCGCGGGCACTGAAGCTTTCTTT
CASSWTGGAGTEAFF
>-|13|TRBJ2-7|-|TRBV2
TGTGCCAGCAGTAGGGACTTCAACTACGAGCAGTACTTC
CASSRDFNYEQYF
>-|16|TRBJ2-4|-|TRBV7-2
TGTGCCAGCACCCCGCGGGGCGCGGCGGCCAAAAACATTCAGTACTTC
CASTPRGAAAKNIQYF
>-|18|TRBJ2-6|-|TRBV23-1
TGCGCCAGCAGTACCGGACAGCAGGGGGGTTTTGGGGCCAACGTCCTGACTTTC
CASSTGQQGGFGANVLTF
>-|16|TRBJ2-7|-|TRBV10-3
TGTGCCATCAGTGAGTCCCCCGGGCCGTCGGAGTACGAGCAGTACTTC
CAISESPGPSEYEQYF
>-|14|TRBJ1-6|-|TRBV7-9
TGTGCCAGCAGCGTCCTGGGGACCAGCGCACCCCTCCACTTT
CASSVLGTSAPLHF
>-|14|TRBJ2-2|few|TRBV6-5
TGTGCCAGCAGCCCCCGGGCGGCCACCGGGGAGCTGTTTTTT
CASSPRAATGELFF
>-|15|TRBJ1-2|few|TRBV28
TGTGCCAGCAGTACAGAAGGTGGAGCTAACTATGGCTACACCTTC
CASSTEGGANYGYTF
>-|13|TRBJ1-4|-|TRBV27
TGTGCCAGCAGTTTGCGGACAAATGAAAAACTGTTTTTT
CASSLRTNEKLFF
>-|13|TRBJ2-1|-|TRBV2
TGTGCCAGCAGCCCGAGATGGAACAATGAGCAGTTCTTC
CASSPRWNNEQFF
>-|17|TRBJ1-5|few|TRBV9
TGTGCCAGCAGCGTAGGCGGTGCGGGCCCCGGCCATCAGCCCCAGCATTTT
CASSVGGAGPGHQPQHF
>TRBD2|20|TRBJ2-4|few|TRBV30
TGTGCCTGGAGCGCCTACCGGACTAGCGGGGGGGCCTCGGCCAAAAACATTCAGTACTTC
CAWSAYRTSGGASAKNIQYF